This T cell receptor (beta chain) was recorded in a study of cytomegalovirus exposure and HLA in healthy donors. General study results and limits: The classifier was said to identify cytomegalovirus status with high specificity and sensitivity.

This CDR3 region has 16 residues. V lost 0 bases and J lost 7, with 16 bases in between. The germline CDR1 and CDR2 sequences are MGHDK and SYGVNS. A remark on this clone: Antigen: not known.

The PCR made use of 60 Vbeta and 13 Jbeta primers. Sequenced by immunoSEQ multiplex PCR; TCRdb stores in-frame clones only, minus some. The repertoire includes 150,000 to 200,000 clones, about 75% of them detected once, and over 0.95% sits in the top ten. Sequencing used PBMCs. The TCR originated in a woman in her forties or fifties in good health and CMV-seropositive. The rearrangement joins TRBV25-1 to TRBJ2-1; a possible D gene is TRBD1 (6 bases). CDR3 coding DNA: TGTGCCAGCAGTGAATACCTGTCGGCAGGGGTAAATGAGCAGTTCTTC. Protein: CASSEYLSAGVNEQFF.